This TCR beta chain emerged from a study of T cells in narcolepsy. Looking at the study overall: Healthy controls were enrolled alongside patients with narcolepsy type 1 or type 2. Overall study findings and caveats: No autoreactive T cell clone sequences appeared in some memory CD4+ repertoires. Blood of same and different patients, but not healthy controls, reportedly held recurring autoreactive clonotypes. HCRT-specific and TRIB2-specific autoreactive clonotypes appeared among same-patient CSF and blood CD4+ clonotypes.

Comments on this clone: Its antigen is unidentified.

Clones were read by immunoSEQ multiplex PCR, and TCRdb kept only the in-frame ones, dropping some. The table lists tens of thousands of clones, around 80% of them singletons. The CDR3 has 15 residues. Trimming at V came to 5 bases and at J to 4 bases, leaving 6 bases not matched to a gene. Germline CDR1 reads KGHSH; CDR2 reads LQKENI. The chain couples TRBV18 to TRBJ2-7; 12 bases map to TRBD1. Sequencing used memory (CD45RA-) CD4+ T cells from blood. The clonotype was recovered from a human donor in good health. The CDR3, as DNA: TGTGCCAGCTCAAAGGGACAGGGGGCGCGTTACGAGCAGTACTTC. Translated: CASSKGQGARYEQYF.